These 17 T cell receptor beta chains share one sample of origin, sequenced in a study of cytomegalovirus exposure and HLA in healthy donors. Amplification used 60 Vbeta primers and 13 Jbeta primers. Sequenced by immunoSEQ multiplex PCR; TCRdb stores in-frame clones only, minus some. Of just under 95,000 clones in the sample, roughly 80% were seen once. The sequenced material came from PBMCs. These receptors came from a girl aged 2 to 10 in good health and CMV-seropositive.

V usage is TRBV9 and J usage is TRBJ1-1; tentatively, D is TRBD1 (6 bases). V was shortened by 3 bases and J by 0 bases, with 9 bases between the two germline ends. The CDR3 covers 14 residues. Germline V gene sequence: CDR1 SGDLS, CDR2 YYNGEE. CDR3 nucleotide sequence: TGTGCCAGCAGCGGGACAGTCATGAACACTGAAGCTTTCTTT. Its translation: CASSGTVMNTEAFF.

Worth noting for this clone: The same CDR3 also results from other DNA sequences found in this sample. This chain joins TRBV2 and TRBJ2-7; 8 nucleotides match TRBD2. CDR1 is SNHLY, CDR2 FYNNEI, per germline. Unmatched junction bases numbered 10, after V lost 6 bases and J lost 6 bases. This CDR3 region has 14 residues. The CDR3 sequence is CASSPGLGLIEQYF. CDR3 nucleotides: TGTGCCAGCAGCCCGGGACTAGGGCTAATCGAGCAGTACTTC.

The V and J genes are TRBV5-4 and TRBJ2-1, with TRBD1 identical over 9 bases. CDR3 length: 15 residues. Germline lookup yields CDR1 SGHNT and CDR2 YYREEE (reference sequence). Losses at the gene ends were 3 bases for V and 5 bases for J; bases not matched to a gene: 6. CDR3: CASSSPRDRDNEQFF. The CDR3 DNA follows: TGTGCCAGCAGCTCGCCCCGGGACAGGGACAATGAGCAGTTCTTC.

The count of this clone is one. The gene calls are TRBV15 and TRBJ1-2; the D gene is possibly TRBD1 (6 bases). The CDR3 covers 13 residues. Trimming stripped 1 base from V and 8 bases from J, with 11 bases between. CDR1 is LNHNV, CDR2 YYDKDF, per germline (reference sequence). The DNA for the CDR3 is TGTGCCACCAGCAGAGGGGACGGACAGGGCTACACCTTC. Its translation is CATSRGDGQGYTF.

The chain recombines TRBV29-1 with TRBJ2-3; TRBD2 aligns across 11 bases. The length of the CDR3 is 15 residues. V trimming: 5 bases; J trimming: 0 bases; junction bases outside the gene matches: 4. Germline CDR1 SQVTM, CDR2 ANQGSEA. The CDR3 loop is CSVPGTSGSTDTQYF. CDR3 nucleotides: TGCAGCGTTCCAGGGACTAGCGGAAGCACAGATACGCAGTATTTT.

The V and J genes are TRBV6-4 and TRBJ2-7; tentatively, D is TRBD1 (5 bases). In germline, CDR1 is MRHNA, CDR2 SNTAGT. The ends were cut back, 6 bases at V and 0 bases at J, with 12 bases in the middle. This CDR3 region has 14 residues. CDR3 residues: CASSLTASSYEQYF. The CDR3 DNA is TGTGCCAGCAGCTTGACAGCAAGCTCCTACGAGCAGTACTTC.

This chain joins TRBV4-1 and TRBJ1-4; D gene unclear. V lost 0 bases to trimming and J lost 8 bases, with 10 bases between them. This CDR3 has 14 amino acids. Germline V lookup: CDR1 MGHRA, CDR2 YSYEKL. As DNA, the CDR3 is TGCGCCAGCAGCCAAGATCGGGAGGTAGAAAAACTGTTTTTT. It is translated as CASSQDREVEKLFF.

This CDR3 is CASSQEPDRLRNYGYTF. The CDR3 DNA reads TGCGCCAGCAGCCAAGAGCCCGACAGGTTAAGAAACTATGGCTACACCTTC. This sequence joins TRBV4-1 and TRBJ1-2, with D perhaps TRBD1 (6 bases). V was pared by 0 bases and J by 2 bases, with 16 bases between. From germline, CDR1 is MGHRA and CDR2 YSYEKL. The CDR3 totals 17 residues.

This chain links TRBV28 with TRBJ1-1, with D maybe TRBD1 (6 bases). Germline CDR1 and CDR2: MDHEN and SYDVKM. This CDR3 is 15 amino acids long. The V end was cut by 7 bases, the J end by 0 bases, with 15 bases between. CDR3 amino acids: CASKTDRTLNTEAFF. CDR3 bases: TGTGCCAGCAAAACTGACAGGACCTTGAACACTGAAGCTTTCTTT.

V and J are TRBV18 and TRBJ2-3; 9 bases match TRBD2. The germline V gene encodes CDR1 KGHSH and CDR2 LQKENI. J was trimmed by 4 bases and V by 0 bases; bases with no gene match: 2. The CDR3 is 15 amino acids. The CDR3 is CASSPPGLASDTQYF. In DNA, the CDR3 is TGTGCCAGCTCACCACCCGGACTAGCGTCAGATACGCAGTATTTT.

The chain has TRBV6-6 and TRBJ2-7; D might be TRBD1 (6 bases). The germline gives CDR1 MNHNY, CDR2 SVGAGI (reference sequence). The CDR3 is 14 residues long. Trimming cost V 2 bases and J 1 base, with 9 bases left between them. The CDR3 nucleotides read TGTGCCAGCAGTTACGCCAGGGGATCCTACGAGCAGTACTTC. Translated: CASSYARGSYEQYF.

This chain uses TRBV4-2 with TRBJ2-7, with D possibly being TRBD2 (6 bases). Trimming pared 4 bases from V and 1 base from J, leaving 11 bases between. Germline V gives CDR1 LGHNA, CDR2 YNFKEQ. This CDR3 has 14 residues. The CDR3 reads CASSPRDLSYEQYF. The CDR3 nucleotides are TGTGCCAGCAGCCCGCGGGACTTATCCTACGAGCAGTACTTC.

This sequence joins TRBV5-6 and TRBJ2-7, with no clear D. CDR1 is SGHDT and CDR2 is YYEEEE in the germline V gene. Trimming pared 1 base from V and 2 bases from J, leaving 7 bases between. The CDR3 consists of 13 residues. The CDR3 sequence is CASSLWPPYEQYF. CDR3 coding DNA: TGTGCCAGCAGCTTGTGGCCCCCCTACGAGCAGTACTTC.

The chain uses TRBV7-2 and TRBJ2-7; D is possibly TRBD2 (6 bases). Germline CDR1 reads SGHTA; CDR2 reads FQGNSA. The CDR3 extends over 16 amino acids. Trimming took off 2 bases at V and 5 bases at J, with 19 bases between the two ends. In DNA, the CDR3 is TGTGCCAGCAGCTTACTCTCAGGAGGGCGTCGGAACGAGCAGTACTTC. Translation gives CASSLLSGGRRNEQYF.

The gene calls are TRBV5-4 and TRBJ1-1; D remains ambiguous. The CDR3 consists of 13 residues. Germline V lookup: CDR1 SGHNT, CDR2 YYREEE (reference sequence). V was trimmed by 7 bases and J by 1 base, leaving 11 bases between them. Here the CDR3 DNA reads TGTGCCAGCTCGTCGGTGAGGAACACTGAAGCTTTCTTT. Translation gives CASSSVRNTEAFF.

This chain joins TRBV6-5 and TRBJ2-7, with 9 bases matching TRBD2. The CDR3 has 15 residues. The germline V gene has CDR1 MNHEY and CDR2 SVGAGI. V trimming: 0 bases; J trimming: 4 bases; junction bases outside the gene matches: 4. CDR3 DNA sequence: TGTGCCAGCAGTTACTCGGGACTAGCCCAATACGAGCAGTACTTC. This codes for CASSYSGLAQYEQYF.

This clone was counted between two and nine times. The rearrangement uses TRBV7-9 and TRBJ2-2; the match to TRBD1 covers 8 bases. The germline V gene has CDR1 SEHNR and CDR2 FQNEAQ (reference sequence). J was trimmed by 7 bases and V by 5 bases; bases with no gene match: 3. CDR3 size: 13 residues. CDR3 residues: CASSRTGNGELFF. CDR3 sequence (DNA): TGTGCCAGCAGCCGGACAGGGAACGGGGAGCTGTTTTTT.